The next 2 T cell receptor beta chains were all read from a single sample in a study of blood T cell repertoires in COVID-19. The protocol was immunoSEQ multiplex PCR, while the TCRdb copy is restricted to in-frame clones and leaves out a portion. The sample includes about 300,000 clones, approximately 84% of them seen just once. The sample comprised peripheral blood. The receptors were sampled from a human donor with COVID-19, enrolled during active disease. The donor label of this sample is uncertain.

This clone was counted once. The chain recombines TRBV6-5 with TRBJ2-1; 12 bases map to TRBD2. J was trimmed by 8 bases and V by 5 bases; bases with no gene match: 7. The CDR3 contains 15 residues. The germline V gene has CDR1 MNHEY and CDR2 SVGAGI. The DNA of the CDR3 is TGTGCCAGCAGTCCGACTAGCGGGAGTTTTTATGAGCAGTTCTTC. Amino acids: CASSPTSGSFYEQFF.

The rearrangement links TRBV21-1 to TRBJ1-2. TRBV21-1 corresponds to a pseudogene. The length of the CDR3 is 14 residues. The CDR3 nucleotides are TGTGCCAGCTTTCCCCGGCGGGGGCCCTATGGCTACACCTTC. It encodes CASFPRRGPYGYTF.